This T cell receptor (beta chain) came from a study of cytomegalovirus exposure and HLA in healthy donors. In the study overall: The use of the same platform for the approximately 130 validation repertoires and the roughly 700 first-cohort repertoires was reported by a later analysis.

Sequenced by immunoSEQ multiplex PCR; TCRdb stores in-frame clones only, minus some. The sample gives about 110,000 clones, about nine tenths of which show up once; about 1.8% is in the top ten. CDR3 size: 13 residues. V lost 5 bases and J 4 bases, leaving 11 bases between the germline ends. The germline V gene has CDR1 LNHDA and CDR2 SQIVND (reference sequence). The clonotype was recovered from a woman between 18 and 29 years old in good health and CMV-seropositive. The sequencing input was PBMCs. The chain carries TRBV19 and TRBJ1-1, with D possibly TRBD1 on 5 matching bases. The CDR3 nucleotides are TGTGCCAGTAGTTTCAGGGAGGGCACTGAAGCTTTCTTT. Translation: CASSFREGTEAFF.